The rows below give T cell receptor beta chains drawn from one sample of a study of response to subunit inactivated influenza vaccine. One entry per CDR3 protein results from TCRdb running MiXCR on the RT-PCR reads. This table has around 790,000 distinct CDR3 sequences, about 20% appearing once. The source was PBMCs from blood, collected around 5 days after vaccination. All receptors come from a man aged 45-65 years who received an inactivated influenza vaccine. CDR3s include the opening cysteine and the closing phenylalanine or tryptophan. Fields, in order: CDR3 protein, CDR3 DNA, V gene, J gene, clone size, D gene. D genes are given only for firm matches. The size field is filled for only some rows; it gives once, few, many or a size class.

CDR3 protein: CSARDYLNTGELFF
CDR3 DNA: TGCAGTGCTAGGGACTACCTGAACACCGGGGAGCTGTTTTTT
V gene: TRBV20-1
J gene: TRBJ2-2
clone size: -
D gene: -

CDR3 protein: CASGGTGGDNEQFF
CDR3 DNA: TGTGCCAGCGGCGGGACAGGGGGGGACAATGAGCAGTTCTTC
V gene: TRBV25-1
J gene: TRBJ2-1
clone size: -
D gene: TRBD1

CDR3 protein: CASNREGTGELFF
CDR3 DNA: TGTGCCAGTAACAGGGAGGGCACCGGGGAGCTGTTTTTT
V gene: TRBV2
J gene: TRBJ2-2
clone size: -
D gene: -

CDR3 protein: CASSSEGDGYTF
CDR3 DNA: TGTGCCAGCAGCTCGGAGGGGGATGGCTACACCTTC
V gene: TRBV11-2
J gene: TRBJ1-2
clone size: -
D gene: -

CDR3 protein: CASSLYRNSPLHF
CDR3 DNA: TGTGCCAGCAGTTTATATCGTAATTCACCCCTCCACTTT
V gene: TRBV27
J gene: TRBJ1-6
clone size: -
D gene: -

CDR3 protein: CSAPLAGGSTDTQYF
CDR3 DNA: TGCAGTGCTCCCCTAGCGGGAGGTAGCACAGATACGCAGTATTTT
V gene: TRBV20-1
J gene: TRBJ2-3
clone size: many
D gene: TRBD2

CDR3 protein: CASSFNGSHYTGELFF
CDR3 DNA: TGTGCCAGCAGCTTTAATGGTAGCCACTACACCGGGGAGCTGTTTTTT
V gene: TRBV12-1
J gene: TRBJ2-2
clone size: -
D gene: -

CDR3 protein: CATSHWTSGRRNEQFF
CDR3 DNA: TGTGCCACCAGCCACTGGACTAGCGGGAGGAGGAATGAGCAGTTCTTC
V gene: TRBV15
J gene: TRBJ2-1
clone size: -
D gene: TRBD2

CDR3 protein: CASSHGTLGHETQYF
CDR3 DNA: TGTGCCAGCAGCCACGGGACACTTGGACACGAGACCCAGTACTTC
V gene: TRBV13
J gene: TRBJ2-5
clone size: many
D gene: -

CDR3 protein: CASSQGLAGVGEQYF
CDR3 DNA: TGTGCCAGCAGTCAGGGACTAGCGGGAGTGGGGGAGCAGTACTTC
V gene: TRBV12-3/TRBV12-4
J gene: TRBJ2-7
clone size: many
D gene: TRBD2

CDR3 protein: CACSYGQGNSGANVLTF
CDR3 DNA: TGTGCCTGCAGCTACGGACAGGGGAACTCTGGGGCCAACGTCCTGACTTTC
V gene: TRBV7-6
J gene: TRBJ2-6
clone size: -
D gene: TRBD1

CDR3 protein: CASSSGGVTVNSPLHF
CDR3 DNA: TGTGCCAGCAGCTCCGGTGGGGTCACGGTGAATTCACCCCTCCACTTT
V gene: TRBV4-2
J gene: TRBJ1-6
clone size: few
D gene: -

CDR3 protein: CASSYGQTNTEAFF
CDR3 DNA: TGTGCCAGCAGTTATGGACAGACGAACACTGAAGCTTTCTTT
V gene: TRBV6-5
J gene: TRBJ1-1
clone size: few
D gene: -

CDR3 protein: CASSTTRGLRANTGELFF
CDR3 DNA: TGTGCCAGCAGCACCACTAGGGGACTAAGAGCGAACACCGGGGAGCTGTTTTTT
V gene: TRBV11-1
J gene: TRBJ2-2
clone size: -
D gene: TRBD2

CDR3 protein: CAISDRGMGQYF
CDR3 DNA: TGTGCCATCAGTGACCGGGGAATGGGGCAGTACTTC
V gene: TRBV10-3
J gene: TRBJ2-7
clone size: many
D gene: -

CDR3 protein: CASSKTSGTGELFF
CDR3 DNA: TGTGCCAGCAGTAAGACTAGCGGGACCGGGGAGCTGTTTTTT
V gene: TRBV25-1
J gene: TRBJ2-2
clone size: many
D gene: TRBD2

CDR3 protein: CATSEAGGYSPLHF
CDR3 DNA: TGTGCCACCAGTGAGGCAGGGGGCTATTCACCCCTCCACTTT
V gene: TRBV24-1
J gene: TRBJ1-6
clone size: -
D gene: TRBD1

CDR3 protein: CSVSPGGGFGELFF
CDR3 DNA: TGCAGCGTGAGTCCGGGAGGGGGCTTCGGGGAGCTGTTTTTT
V gene: TRBV29-1
J gene: TRBJ2-2
clone size: -
D gene: -

CDR3 protein: CASSLGGYGNQPQHF
CDR3 DNA: TGTGCCAGCAGCTTAGGAGGGTACGGCAATCAGCCCCAGCATTTT
V gene: TRBV7-8
J gene: TRBJ1-5
clone size: -
D gene: -

CDR3 protein: CASSLERAASRGYTF
CDR3 DNA: TGTGCCAGCAGCTTAGAACGGGCGGCGTCTCGTGGCTACACCTTC
V gene: TRBV7-8
J gene: TRBJ1-2
clone size: -
D gene: -

CDR3 protein: CSARQSRWETQYF
CDR3 DNA: TGCAGTGCTAGGCAGAGTAGATGGGAGACCCAGTACTTC
V gene: TRBV20-1
J gene: TRBJ2-5
clone size: -
D gene: -

CDR3 protein: CASSLSGAEQYF
CDR3 DNA: TGTGCCAGCAGCTTAAGTGGAGCCGAGCAGTACTTC
V gene: TRBV7-2
J gene: TRBJ2-7
clone size: -
D gene: -

CDR3 protein: CSAPDANTGELFF
CDR3 DNA: TGCAGTGCTCCGGACGCGAACACCGGGGAGCTGTTTTTT
V gene: TRBV20-1
J gene: TRBJ2-2
clone size: few
D gene: -

CDR3 protein: CASSTGQGADIQYF
CDR3 DNA: TGTGCCAGCAGCACTGGACAGGGGGCGGACATTCAGTACTTC
V gene: TRBV5-6
J gene: TRBJ2-4
clone size: few
D gene: TRBD1

CDR3 protein: CATSSGGGGENIQYF
CDR3 DNA: TGTGCCACCAGTTCTGGAGGGGGAGGGGAAAACATTCAGTACTTC
V gene: TRBV24-1
J gene: TRBJ2-4
clone size: -
D gene: -

CDR3 protein: CASSLAAIRDEQYF
CDR3 DNA: TGCGCCAGCAGCTTGGCCGCGATTCGGGACGAGCAGTACTTC
V gene: TRBV5-1
J gene: TRBJ2-7
clone size: few
D gene: -

CDR3 protein: CAISSQGTRLTGELFF
CDR3 DNA: TGTGCCATCAGCTCCCAGGGGACTAGGCTCACCGGGGAGCTGTTTTTT
V gene: TRBV10-3
J gene: TRBJ2-2
clone size: few
D gene: TRBD2

CDR3 protein: CASSKPRSGPLAKNIQYF
CDR3 DNA: TGTGCCAGCAGCAAACCTCGGTCAGGGCCCCTAGCCAAAAACATTCAGTACTTC
V gene: TRBV21-1
J gene: TRBJ2-4
clone size: few
D gene: -

CDR3 protein: CASSIGTGFKETQYF
CDR3 DNA: TGTGCCAGCAGCATTGGGACTGGGTTTAAAGAGACCCAGTACTTC
V gene: TRBV7-9
J gene: TRBJ2-5
clone size: -
D gene: -

CDR3 protein: CSARLLAGGTDTQYF
CDR3 DNA: TGCAGTGCTAGGTTACTAGCGGGAGGCACAGATACGCAGTATTTT
V gene: TRBV20-1
J gene: TRBJ2-3
clone size: few
D gene: TRBD2

CDR3 protein: CSAVGANVLTF
CDR3 DNA: TGCAGTGCCGTCGGGGCCAACGTCCTGACTTTC
V gene: TRBV20-1
J gene: TRBJ2-6
clone size: -
D gene: -

CDR3 protein: CASSWDRGQPQHF
CDR3 DNA: TGCGCCAGCAGCTGGGACAGGGGACAGCCCCAGCATTTT
V gene: TRBV5-1
J gene: TRBJ1-5
clone size: few
D gene: TRBD1

CDR3 protein: CASSRGGQLYEQYF
CDR3 DNA: TGTGCCAGCAGTAGGGGGGGACAGCTCTACGAGCAGTACTTC
V gene: TRBV28
J gene: TRBJ2-7
clone size: -
D gene: -

CDR3 protein: CSASFGGIGYEQYF
CDR3 DNA: TGCAGTGCTAGTTTTGGCGGTATTGGCTACGAGCAGTACTTC
V gene: TRBV20-1
J gene: TRBJ2-7
clone size: few
D gene: -

CDR3 protein: CASIPGGVRETQYF
CDR3 DNA: TGCGCCAGCATTCCGGGGGGAGTAAGGGAGACCCAGTACTTC
V gene: TRBV10-1
J gene: TRBJ2-5
clone size: -
D gene: TRBD2

CDR3 protein: CSAKGALSYNEQFF
CDR3 DNA: TGCAGTGCCAAGGGGGCGCTAAGCTACAATGAGCAGTTCTTC
V gene: TRBV20-1
J gene: TRBJ2-1
clone size: few
D gene: TRBD1

CDR3 protein: CSVGHGRGGQFF
CDR3 DNA: TGCAGCGTTGGACACGGGAGGGGGGGGCAGTTCTTC
V gene: TRBV29-1
J gene: TRBJ2-1
clone size: many
D gene: TRBD2

CDR3 protein: CASSLSRDTSYEQYF
CDR3 DNA: TGTGCCAGCAGCTTAAGCCGGGACACATCCTACGAGCAGTACTTC
V gene: TRBV7-2
J gene: TRBJ2-7
clone size: once
D gene: -

CDR3 protein: CASSYSMEAGELFF
CDR3 DNA: TGTGCCAGCAGTTACTCGATGGAGGCCGGGGAGCTGTTTTTT
V gene: TRBV6-5
J gene: TRBJ2-2
clone size: many
D gene: -

CDR3 protein: CASSPGSEGQPQHF
CDR3 DNA: TGTGCCAGCAGCCCGGGGTCCGAAGGTCAGCCCCAGCATTTT
V gene: TRBV5-5
J gene: TRBJ1-5
clone size: few
D gene: -

CDR3 protein: CSVPRPSGTYNEQFF
CDR3 DNA: TGCAGCGTTCCTAGGCCTAGCGGCACCTACAATGAGCAGTTCTTC
V gene: TRBV29-1
J gene: TRBJ2-1
clone size: few
D gene: TRBD2

CDR3 protein: CSARLNRDRGLNEQYF
CDR3 DNA: TGCAGTGCTAGACTCAACCGGGACAGGGGGCTTAACGAGCAGTACTTC
V gene: TRBV20-1
J gene: TRBJ2-7
clone size: -
D gene: TRBD1

CDR3 protein: CASSPWTSDEQYF
CDR3 DNA: TGCGCCAGCAGCCCTTGGACTAGCGACGAGCAGTACTTC
V gene: TRBV5-1
J gene: TRBJ2-7
clone size: many
D gene: TRBD2

CDR3 protein: CASSLSSNQPQHF
CDR3 DNA: TGTGCCAGCAGCTTAAGTAGCAATCAGCCCCAGCATTTT
V gene: TRBV12-3/TRBV12-4
J gene: TRBJ1-5
clone size: many
D gene: -

CDR3 protein: CASSSGQTGELFF
CDR3 DNA: TGTGCCAGCAGCTCGGGCCAAACCGGGGAGCTGTTTTTT
V gene: TRBV7-9
J gene: TRBJ2-2
clone size: -
D gene: -

CDR3 protein: CASSLVAGRDEQYF
CDR3 DNA: TGCGCCAGCAGCTTGGTCGCGGGAAGGGACGAGCAGTACTTC
V gene: TRBV5-1
J gene: TRBJ2-7
clone size: few
D gene: -

CDR3 protein: CASSPRTYFGNTIYF
CDR3 DNA: TGTGCCAGCAGTCCCCGGACTTACTTTGGAAACACCATATATTTT
V gene: TRBV28
J gene: TRBJ1-3
clone size: -
D gene: -

CDR3 protein: CASSQPLTGASSYEQYF
CDR3 DNA: TGTGCCAGCAGCCAACCGTTGACAGGGGCCAGCTCCTACGAGCAGTACTTC
V gene: TRBV3-1
J gene: TRBJ2-7
clone size: -
D gene: TRBD1